Listed here are 24 T cell receptor beta chains from one sample, sequenced in a study of neurological immune-mediated disorders. This sample's time point: longitudinal time-point 3. One entry per CDR3 protein results from TCRdb running MiXCR on the 5' RACE reads. The data show around 42,000 distinct CDR3 sequences, with 13% seen just once and 10% to 12% held by the top ten. The sample taken for sequencing was PBMCs. Source of these receptors: a young man in good health.

This clonotype has a handful of counts. This chain connects TRBV30 to TRBJ2-5; D might be TRBD2 (5 bases). V gave up 6 bases and J gave up 5 bases, with 10 bases separating them. The CDR3 has 11 amino acids. Germline assignment: CDR1 GTSNPN and CDR2 SVGIG (reference sequence). CDR3 sequence reads: CACSGRETQYF. The CDR3 nucleotides are TGTGCCTGCTCGGGAAGGGAGACCCAGTACTTC.

In this sample, this clonotype turned up many times. The genes are TRBV27 and TRBJ2-1; a weak D match, TRBD1 (6 bases). Germline assignment: CDR1 MNHEY and CDR2 SMNVEV (reference sequence). The CDR3 is made up of 16 amino acids. The V and J ends lost 0 bases and 3 bases respectively, with 12 bases between them. The CDR3 here is CASSLSLRTVYNEQFF. For the CDR3, the DNA is TGTGCCAGCAGTTTATCGCTTAGGACAGTCTACAATGAGCAGTTCTTC.

This clonotype was seen many times. The chain has TRBV5-1 and TRBJ2-5, with TRBD2 identical over 7 bases. The CDR3 has 14 amino acids. Looked up from germline, CDR1 is SGHRS and CDR2 is YFSETQ. V shed 4 bases and J 1 base; nucleotides not matched to a gene: 4. CDR3 loop: CASSGRLAQETQYF. As DNA, the CDR3 is TGCGCCAGCAGCGGACGACTAGCCCAAGAGACCCAGTACTTC.

This clonotype was counted ten times or more. The chain is built from TRBV20-1 and TRBJ2-7; 8 bases match TRBD2. Germline CDR1 reads DFQATT; CDR2 reads SNEGSKA (reference sequence). V was clipped by 5 bases and J by 6 bases; unmatched bases: 6. CDR3 size: 12 residues. The DNA of the CDR3 is TGCAGTGCTGCGGGGGGTCAGGGCGAGCAGTACTTC. It yields the protein CSAAGGQGEQYF.

This clonotype was counted ten times or more. The chain has TRBV20-1 and TRBJ1-2; the match to TRBD1 covers 7 bases. This CDR3 comprises 12 residues. CDR1 and CDR2 from the germline V gene are DFQATT and SNEGSKA (reference sequence). V was clipped by 2 bases and J by 9 bases; unmatched bases: 6. This CDR3 is CSARNRGESYTF. DNA of the CDR3: TGCAGTGCTAGAAACAGGGGTGAGAGCTACACCTTC.

This chain connects TRBV20-1 to TRBJ1-2; 7 nucleotides line up with TRBD1. This CDR3 is built from 14 residues. Germline-derived CDR1 and CDR2 are DFQATT and SNEGSKA (reference sequence). Trimming at V came to 6 bases and at J to 9 bases, leaving 16 bases not matched to a gene. The CDR3 reads CSARGDSLKSSYTF. DNA for the CDR3: TGCAGTGCCCGAGGGGACAGCCTTAAATCGAGCTACACCTTC.

As to this clonotype: Compared with germline, one end of the junction differs, possibly owing to a read error. This chain connects TRBV29-1 to TRBJ1-1; no reliable D call. The CDR3 covers 14 residues. Per the germline V gene, CDR1 is SQVTM and CDR2 is ANQGSEA. The CDR3 here is CSVVTTSLNTEALF. CDR3 DNA: TGCAGCGTTGTAACCACGTCTTTGAACACTGAAGCTTTATTT.

This clonotype occurred many times. The genes are TRBV5-1 and TRBJ2-3; no definite D call. V lost 1 base and J lost 2, with 5 bases in between. This CDR3 has 13 residues. Germline CDR1 reads SGHRS; CDR2 reads YFSETQ. In DNA, the CDR3 is TGCGCCAGCAGCTTGTATGACACAGATACGCAGTATTTT. As protein: CASSLYDTDTQYF.

Many counts were recorded for this clonotype. The chain links TRBV20-1 to TRBJ2-2; 10 nucleotides match TRBD2. This CDR3 comprises 14 residues. V shed 7 bases and J 0 bases; nucleotides not matched to a gene: 2. Germline-derived CDR1 and CDR2 are DFQATT and SNEGSKA (reference sequence). The CDR3 nucleotides read TGCAGTGGCACTAGCGGGACGAACACCGGGGAGCTGTTTTTT. Protein product: CSGTSGTNTGELFF.

This clonotype was seen at least ten times. The J gene is TRBJ2-2, the V gene TRBV5-5; no firm D call. V gave up 10 bases and J gave up 2 bases, with 9 bases separating them. The CDR3 extends over 12 amino acids. CDR1 SGHKS and CDR2 YYEKEE come from the germline V gene (reference sequence). The DNA for the CDR3 is TGTGCCGGGGTGTCAAACACCGGGGAGCTGTTTTTT. Its protein is CAGVSNTGELFF.

The chain links TRBV27 to TRBJ1-5; D possibly corresponds to TRBD1 (5 bases). Trimming took off 4 bases at V and 2 bases at J, with 15 bases between the two ends. Looked up from germline, CDR1 is MNHEY and CDR2 is SMNVEV (reference sequence). CDR3 length equals 16 residues. The CDR3 reads CASSSGTGYGNQPQHF. In nucleotides, the CDR3 is TGTGCCAGCAGTTCCGGGACGGGTTATGGCAATCAGCCCCAGCATTTT.

The sample holds many counts of this clonotype. The CDR3 reads CASSGDYGRGQYF. For the CDR3, the DNA is TGTGCCAGCAGCGGGGACTACGGGAGGGGGCAGTACTTC. The chain is built from TRBV13 and TRBJ2-7; 8 bases are a match to TRBD2. Germline V gene data show CDR1 as PRHDT and CDR2 as FYEKMQ (reference sequence). This CDR3 comprises 13 residues. V shed 5 bases, J shed 9 bases, and the junction held 9 bases outside the gene matches.

The table lists this clonotype with many counts. The chain carries TRBV20-1 and TRBJ2-3, with 9 positions matching TRBD2. The V gene end was trimmed by 3 bases and the J gene end by 6 bases; junction bases not matched to a gene: 19. CDR1 and CDR2 from the germline V gene are DFQATT and SNEGSKA (reference sequence). This CDR3 region has 18 residues. The CDR3 nucleotides read TGCAGTGCTAGCGATCCCCCTTTTAGTGCTAGCGGGGTTGATACGCAGTATTTT. Amino acid sequence: CSASDPPFSASGVDTQYF.

In its sample, this clonotype was seen many times. The CDR3 DNA sequence: TGTGCCATCAGTGAGCCCAGGGGGCGAGATGGCTACACCTTC. Its protein is CAISEPRGRDGYTF. The genes are TRBV10-3 and TRBJ1-2, with 8 positions matching TRBD1. The length of the CDR3 is 14 residues. Germline loops: CDR1 ENHRY, CDR2 SYGVKD. V lost 2 bases to trimming and J lost 6 bases; unmatched junction nucleotides: 5.

This clonotype occurred many times. The V call is TRBV3-1, the J call TRBJ2-7; 7 bases fit TRBD2. The CDR3 totals 15 residues. V shed 1 base and J 0 bases; nucleotides not matched to a gene: 3. CDR1 and CDR2 from the germline V gene are LGHDT and YNNKEL (reference sequence). The CDR3 spells CASSQGGGSSYEQYF. In nucleotides, the CDR3 is TGTGCCAGCAGCCAAGGCGGCGGGAGCTCCTACGAGCAGTACTTC.

This clonotype was picked up many times. V gene TRBV5-1 combines with J gene TRBJ2-7, with 7 bases lining up with TRBD2. The CDR3 is 14 residues long. Germline trimming cut 0 bases from V and 4 bases from J; bases unmatched to any gene: 4. In germline, CDR1 is SGHRS, CDR2 YFSETQ. The CDR3 reads CASSLGAGVYEQYF. CDR3 in DNA: TGCGCCAGCAGCTTGGGGGCGGGAGTGTACGAGCAGTACTTC.

The rearrangement links TRBV6-5 to TRBJ2-5; TRBD1 agrees at 9 bases. J lost 5 bases, V lost 7 bases, and 17 bases had no gene match. Germline CDR1 and CDR2: MNHEY and SVGAGI. The CDR3 spans 17 residues. This chain's CDR3 is CASTNQGTGRVRETQYF. CDR3 bases: TGTGCCAGCACCAACCAGGGGACAGGGAGGGTACGCGAGACCCAGTACTTC.

The sample holds a few counts of this clonotype. The rearrangement uses TRBV2 and TRBJ1-4, with TRBD1 matching 8 bases. Germline V gene lookup returns CDR1 SNHLY and CDR2 FYNNEI. The length of the CDR3 is 16 residues. V lost 5 bases and J lost 1; bases outside the gene matches: 6. The CDR3 region is CASSYGQGGTNEKLFF. DNA of the CDR3: TGTGCCAGCAGTTACGGACAGGGAGGAACTAATGAAAAACTGTTTTTT.

The table lists this clonotype with many counts. CDR3 DNA: TGTGCCAGCCTGGCGGAGTCTTACGAGCAGTACTTC. Translated, it gives CASLAESYEQYF. The chain employs TRBV12-3 or TRBV12-4 and TRBJ2-7; D ambiguous. V was trimmed by 8 bases and J by 4 bases, leaving 12 bases between them. This CDR3 has 12 amino acids.

The table lists this clonotype with many counts. This rearrangement joins TRBV5-1 to TRBJ1-5; unclear D gene. V lost 1 base, J lost 5 bases, and 7 bases lay in between. The CDR3 is 13 amino acids. CDR1 and CDR2 from the germline V gene are SGHRS and YFSETQ. This chain's CDR3 is CASSLSFDQPQHF. In DNA form, the CDR3 reads TGCGCCAGCAGCTTGTCTTTTGATCAGCCCCAGCATTTT. Supplemented by reference TRBV5-1 and TRBJ1-5, the full variable domain reads KAGVTQTPRYLIKTRGQQVTLSCSPISGHRSVSWYQQTPGQGLQFLFEYFSETQRNKGNFPGRFSGRQFSNSRSEMNVSTLELGDSALYLCASSLSFDQPQHFGDGTRLSIL.

This clonotype was seen ten or more times. The gene calls are TRBV6-2 or TRBV6-3 and TRBJ2-2, with TRBD1 matching over 10 bases. With 6 bases clipped from V and 3 bases from J, the junction kept 4 bases outside the gene matches. The CDR3 has 15 residues. Germline loops: CDR1 MNHEY, CDR2 SVGEGT. Here the CDR3 reads CASSPGTGDTGELFF. CDR3 DNA sequence: TGTGCCAGCAGCCCCGGGACAGGGGACACCGGGGAGCTGTTTTTT.

The table lists this clonotype with many counts. The V call is TRBV12-3 or TRBV12-4, the J call TRBJ2-2; TRBD1 agrees at 8 bases. V was pared by 5 bases and J by 2 bases, with 1 base of the junction left unmatched. The CDR3 is made up of 14 amino acids. In nucleotides, the CDR3 is TGTGCCAGCAGTGACAGGGGCAACACCGGGGAGCTGTTTTTT. Translated: CASSDRGNTGELFF.

This clonotype has only a few counts. This chain joins TRBV6-5 and TRBJ1-1; a weak D match, TRBD1 (5 bases). This CDR3 has 14 residues. V was pared by 2 bases and J by 1 base, with 8 bases between. Germline CDR1 reads MNHEY; CDR2 reads SVGAGI. The CDR3 loop is CASSYGGTNTEAFF. CDR3 DNA sequence: TGTGCCAGCAGTTACGGGGGAACGAACACTGAAGCTTTCTTT.

This clonotype was counted many times. The gene calls are TRBV28 and TRBJ2-3; possible D gene TRBD2, 5 bases. The V end was cut by 5 bases, the J end by 1 base, with 13 bases between. This CDR3 contains 15 residues. CDR1 is MDHEN, CDR2 SYDVKM, per germline. The CDR3 here is CASSGTGWGTDTQYF. The CDR3 DNA reads as TGTGCCAGCAGTGGCACGGGGTGGGGCACAGATACGCAGTATTTT.